This TCR beta chain was captured in a study of blood T cell repertoires in COVID-19. Per the study methods: Amplified reference gene primers provided the basis for estimating nucleated cell counts. Only in-frame clones appear in the TCRdb table, and some are missing; sequencing was by immunoSEQ multiplex PCR. The V and J calls and clone size come from that table; D and trimming were worked out from the DNA. The sample lists 75,000 to 95,000 clones; around 67% were seen once. CDR1 and CDR2 (germline): LGHNA, YSLEER. This CDR3 region has 17 residues. Between the trimmed V and J ends, which lost 1 base and 4 bases, there was a span of 16 bases.

Sequencing was performed on peripheral blood. The clonotype comes from a woman aged 60-75 years in a cohort sampled during active or convalescent COVID-19. V gene TRBV4-3 combines with J gene TRBJ2-2; D perhaps matches TRBD2 (6 bases). The CDR3 DNA reads as TGCGCCAGCAGCCAAGGTACCGGGAGCCTGAGCACCGGGGAGCTGTTTTTT. Its protein product is CASSQGTGSLSTGELFF.